This T cell receptor (beta chain) was found in a study of a mutant IDH1 vaccine in newly diagnosed glioma. Study-level background: Radiotherapy alone preceded vaccination by 4-6 weeks; alternatively, vaccination started with temozolomide cycles. The treated group averaged about 41 years old and was around 62% male, about 38% female. Study findings and constraints: Alterations occurring in top peripheral T cell clonotypes seemed unrelated to pseudoprogression.

The time point is: week 47, end of study. What each vaccine dose contained was 300 ug of mutant IDH1 20-mer peptide, accompanied by topical imiquimod. In weeks 1, 3, 5, 7, 11, 15, 19 and 23, patients were immunized, eight times in all. TCRdb's table, derived via immunoSEQ multiplex PCR, lists solely in-frame clones and lacks some. The sample comprises roughly 56,000 clones, about three quarters of which are singletons, and 4% to 5.5% rests with the top ten. Deletions cut 2 bases from V and 1 base from J, with 8 bases between. Germline CDR1 is SNHLY and CDR2 is FYNNEI. This CDR3 comprises 14 residues. About this clone itself: No antigen is known for it.

The chain couples TRBV2 to TRBJ1-1; D might be TRBD1 (6 bases). This receptor was obtained from a middle-aged woman with glioma. Some clones in this sample may be carry-over from other donors' samples. Sequenced material: PBMCs, taken from a glioma patient whose treatment included an IDH1 peptide vaccine. This chain's CDR3 is CASSESGENTEAFF. CDR3 sequence (DNA): TGTGCCAGCAGTGAATCAGGGGAGAACACTGAAGCTTTCTTT.